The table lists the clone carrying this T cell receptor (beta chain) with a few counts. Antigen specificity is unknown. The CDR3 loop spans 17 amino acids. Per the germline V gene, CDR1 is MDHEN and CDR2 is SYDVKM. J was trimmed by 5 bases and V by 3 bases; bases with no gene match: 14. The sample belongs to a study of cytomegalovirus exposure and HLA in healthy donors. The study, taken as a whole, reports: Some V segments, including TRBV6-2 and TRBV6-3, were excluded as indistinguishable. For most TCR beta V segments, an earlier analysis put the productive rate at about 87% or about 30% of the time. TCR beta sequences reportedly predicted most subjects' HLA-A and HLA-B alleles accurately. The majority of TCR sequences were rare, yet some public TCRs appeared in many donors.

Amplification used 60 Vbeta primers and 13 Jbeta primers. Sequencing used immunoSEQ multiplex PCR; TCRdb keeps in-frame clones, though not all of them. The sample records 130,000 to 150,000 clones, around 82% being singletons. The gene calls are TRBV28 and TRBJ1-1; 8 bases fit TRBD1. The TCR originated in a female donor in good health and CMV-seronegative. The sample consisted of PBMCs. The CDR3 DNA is TGTGCCAGCAGTTTGGGGAGCAGGGGGCGAACGGGGACTGAAGCTTTCTTT. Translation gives CASSLGSRGRTGTEAFF.